Listed below are T cell receptor beta chains from one sample, sequenced in a study of Ad26.COV2.S vaccination and SARS-CoV-2 variants. Here immunoSEQ multiplex PCR was the method, and the copy in TCRdb shows in-frame clones only, minus some. Seen here are around 400,000 clones, approximately 90% observed once, and the top ten hold under 2%. This specimen consisted of peripheral blood, obtained in a trial of Ad26.COV2.S vaccine versus placebo. These receptors were collected from a person aged 18-60 years who received the Ad26.COV2.S COVID-19 vaccine or a placebo. The CDR3 runs from the conserved cysteine through the conserved F or W. D genes are given only for firm matches. Not all rows give a size; the values are once, few, many and, for expanded clones, a class.

CDR3nt: TGTGCCAGCAGCCAATGGGCTTCGGGGGCCGCAGATACGCAGTATTTT
CDR3aa: CASSQWASGAADTQYF
d_gene: -
j_gene: TRBJ2-3
abundance: -
v_gene: TRBV3-1/TRBV3-2

CDR3nt: TGTGCCAGCAGAGCCACAGGGGAACTTCAGCCCCAGCATTTT
CDR3aa: CASRATGELQPQHF
d_gene: TRBD1
j_gene: TRBJ1-5
abundance: -
v_gene: TRBV2

CDR3nt: TGCAGCGCCGCGGGACTAGCGGGCTCCGGGGAGCTGTTTTTT
CDR3aa: CSAAGLAGSGELFF
d_gene: TRBD2
j_gene: TRBJ2-2
abundance: -
v_gene: TRBV29-1

CDR3nt: TGTGCCAGCAGTCGTCGCGGGAACATGAACACTGAAGCTTTCTTT
CDR3aa: CASSRRGNMNTEAFF
d_gene: -
j_gene: TRBJ1-1
abundance: -
v_gene: TRBV13

CDR3nt: TGCGCCAGCAGTGGGGATCCCGATAGTCGGGCCCCGGTATACGAGCAGTACTTC
CDR3aa: CASSGDPDSRAPVYEQYF
d_gene: -
j_gene: TRBJ2-7
abundance: -
v_gene: TRBV10-2

CDR3nt: TGTGCCAGCAGCCGATCGGCCGCGGGTGAGCAGTACTTC
CDR3aa: CASSRSAAGEQYF
d_gene: -
j_gene: TRBJ2-7
abundance: -
v_gene: TRBV7-6

CDR3nt: TGTGCCAGCACCCAAAGTCGGGGACTAGCGGGACTCTCCTACAATGAGCAGTTCTTC
CDR3aa: CASTQSRGLAGLSYNEQFF
d_gene: TRBD2
j_gene: TRBJ2-1
abundance: -
v_gene: TRBV14

CDR3nt: TGTGCCAGCAGCTCGTTAGCAGGGTCCGAGCAGTACTTC
CDR3aa: CASSSLAGSEQYF
d_gene: -
j_gene: TRBJ2-7
abundance: -
v_gene: TRBV7-9

CDR3nt: TGTGCCAGCAGTCACCGGTCTCGACAGTACTTC
CDR3aa: CASSHRSRQYF
d_gene: -
j_gene: TRBJ2-7
abundance: few
v_gene: TRBV28

CDR3nt: TGCGCCAGCAGCTTGGCCTCGGACATGGCCAACGTCCTGACTTTC
CDR3aa: CASSLASDMANVLTF
d_gene: -
j_gene: TRBJ2-6
abundance: -
v_gene: TRBV5-1

CDR3nt: TGTGCCAGCAGCGTCCGGGACAGGGTTAGCGAGCAGTACTTC
CDR3aa: CASSVRDRVSEQYF
d_gene: -
j_gene: TRBJ2-7
abundance: -
v_gene: TRBV21-1

CDR3nt: TGTGCCAGCAGTTTAGCGCTGGCAGGAGAAGCTTTCTTT
CDR3aa: CASSLALAGEAFF
d_gene: -
j_gene: TRBJ1-1
abundance: -
v_gene: TRBV12-3/TRBV12-4

CDR3nt: TGCACCAGCAGCCGGGCGGGAGGGCCTTACGAGCAGTACTTC
CDR3aa: CTSSRAGGPYEQYF
d_gene: -
j_gene: TRBJ2-7
abundance: -
v_gene: TRBV1

CDR3nt: TGTGCCAGCAGCCCCCCCTTTTGGCTCACAGATACGCAGTATTTT
CDR3aa: CASSPPFWLTDTQYF
d_gene: -
j_gene: TRBJ2-3
abundance: -
v_gene: TRBV13

CDR3nt: TGTGCCAGCAGCCCCGGGTCCGGGGGAAACATTCAGTACTTC
CDR3aa: CASSPGSGGNIQYF
d_gene: -
j_gene: TRBJ2-4
abundance: few
v_gene: TRBV28

CDR3nt: TGTGCCAGCAGCCAGGCGGGTCCAGGGTTTAATTCACCCCTCCACTTT
CDR3aa: CASSQAGPGFNSPLHF
d_gene: -
j_gene: TRBJ1-6
abundance: -
v_gene: TRBV14

CDR3nt: TGTGCCAGCAGTTTCTCCGACTGGGAAAAGCAGTACTTC
CDR3aa: CASSFSDWEKQYF
d_gene: -
j_gene: TRBJ2-7
abundance: -
v_gene: TRBV28

CDR3nt: TGTGCCAGCAGTTTACGCAGGGAGAACACCGGGGAGCTGTTTTTT
CDR3aa: CASSLRRENTGELFF
d_gene: -
j_gene: TRBJ2-2
abundance: -
v_gene: TRBV28

CDR3nt: TGCGCCAGCAGCCCCAGCCGGGACCCGCGGGCAGATACGCAGTATTTT
CDR3aa: CASSPSRDPRADTQYF
d_gene: -
j_gene: TRBJ2-3
abundance: -
v_gene: TRBV5-1

CDR3nt: TGCAGCGGGGTGGAAGGGGGGAATGAAAAACTGTTTTTT
CDR3aa: CSGVEGGNEKLFF
d_gene: -
j_gene: TRBJ1-4
abundance: -
v_gene: TRBV29-1

CDR3nt: TGTGCCAGCACTTACGGGTATGGCTACACCTTC
CDR3aa: CASTYGYGYTF
d_gene: -
j_gene: TRBJ1-2
abundance: -
v_gene: TRBV28

CDR3nt: TGTGCCAGCCCTCACCCCCGGGGACAGGGGGCCCTCTATGGCTACACCTTC
CDR3aa: CASPHPRGQGALYGYTF
d_gene: TRBD1
j_gene: TRBJ1-2
abundance: -
v_gene: TRBV6-4

CDR3nt: TGTGCCAGCAGTTTATCCGGGTCGAATCAGCCCCAGCATTTT
CDR3aa: CASSLSGSNQPQHF
d_gene: -
j_gene: TRBJ1-5
abundance: -
v_gene: TRBV28

CDR3nt: TGTGCCAGTAGCACAGGGCCCTACAATGAGCAGTTCTTC
CDR3aa: CASSTGPYNEQFF
d_gene: -
j_gene: TRBJ2-1
abundance: -
v_gene: TRBV6-5

CDR3nt: TGTGCCAGCAGCCAAATTCGAGAGACCCAGTACTTC
CDR3aa: CASSQIRETQYF
d_gene: -
j_gene: TRBJ2-5
abundance: -
v_gene: TRBV3-1/TRBV3-2

CDR3nt: TGTGCCTGGAGTGAAAATCGCAATCAGCCCCAGCATTTT
CDR3aa: CAWSENRNQPQHF
d_gene: -
j_gene: TRBJ1-5
abundance: -
v_gene: TRBV30

CDR3nt: TGCGCCAGCAGCCAATCACGGGGGCCCTCCTACGAGCAGTACTTC
CDR3aa: CASSQSRGPSYEQYF
d_gene: -
j_gene: TRBJ2-7
abundance: -
v_gene: TRBV4-3

CDR3nt: TGTGCCAGCAGTACAGGGGCGGCCTCGACCCAGTACTTC
CDR3aa: CASSTGAASTQYF
d_gene: TRBD1
j_gene: TRBJ2-5
abundance: -
v_gene: TRBV6-6